This entry is about one T cell receptor (beta chain). Its antigen is as yet unknown. Possible read error: a much larger clone is one base away. The sample is drawn from a study of molecular identifiers for immune sequencing clone quantification. Study observations and caveats: Effector cells kept over 97% of their molecules in clones above 20 RNA copies, while naive cells kept under 1% there. Jurkat TCR RNA spiked in from one cell (amid some 1 million naive cells) was reportedly detectable. With a barcode shared among identical TCR molecules, highly expanded clone sizes could be underestimated.

The length of the CDR3 is 13 residues. CDR1 is MNHEY, CDR2 SVGAGI, per germline. Making the bulk TCR libraries relied on previously described methods and listed TCR primers. MiXCR, applied by TCRdb to the PCR reads, yields one record per CDR3 protein. The sample consists of about half a million distinct CDR3 sequences, less than 30% of them appearing once. This clonotype was obtained from a human donor in good health. Some libraries in this study had Jurkat cell RNA spiked in. The specimen sequenced was naive CD8+ T cells from blood, with Jurkat cell RNA spiked in. Subset noted: FACS-sorted CD8+CD4-CCR7+CD45RA+ naive T cells. The chain joins TRBV6-5 to TRBJ2-3; maybe TRBD1 (5 bases). The CDR3 coding sequence is TGTGCCAGCATCGGCATCGGCACAGGTACGCAGTATTTT. Its translation: CASIGIGTGTQYF.